This TCR beta chain was recorded in a study of T-cell memory formation after mild COVID-19. About this clonotype itself: What it binds is not known.

Using constant-segment primers, 5'RACE produced TCR alpha and TCR beta cDNA libraries carrying sample barcodes and UMIs. TCRdb re-derived calls from the 5' RACE reads in MiXCR, one entry per CDR3 protein. The table includes 250,000 to 350,000 distinct CDR3 sequences, roughly 19% detected once. CDR3 length: 15 residues. Trimming took off 5 bases at V and 2 bases at J, with 16 bases between the two ends. Regarding the study as a whole: Mainly CM and EM harbored the contracting CD4+ clones; mainly EMRA harbored the CD8+ ones. Balance between CD4 and CD8 was seen in clones contracting day 15 to 85, and a CD4+ lean was seen in later expanders. Pre-infection memory harbored some responding clones, suggesting cross-reactive memory joined.

The clonotype originates from a man aged 18 to 30 who had mild COVID-19 (a few samples of this study predate the infection). Cell type and time point are not known. Sequenced material: PBMCs or a T cell subset sorted from them (not recorded which). This sequence joins TRBV12-3 or TRBV12-4 and TRBJ2-7; possibly TRBD2 for D (6 bases). The CDR3, as DNA: TGTGCCAGCAGTATAACGGCTTGGGGGGCCTACGAGCAGTACGTC. It translates to CASSITAWGAYEQYV.